This T cell receptor (beta chain) was sequenced in a study of blood T cell repertoires in COVID-19. About the research overall: Some COVID-19 samples were acute and others convalescent; all came from the United States, Italy and Spain.

Generated by immunoSEQ multiplex PCR, the TCRdb table keeps only in-frame clones and is missing some. The sample includes 200,000 to 250,000 clones, over 75% seen only once; the top ten take 3% to 4%. The CDR3 is 15 residues long. The germline V gene encodes CDR1 SEHNR and CDR2 FQNEAQ (reference sequence). V dropped 7 bases and J dropped 1 base, with 17 bases sitting between them. The chain couples TRBV7-9 to TRBJ2-7; D might be TRBD1 (6 bases). The sequence was collected from a woman aged 55-69 years who had recovered from COVID-19. The sequencing input was PBMCs or T cells enriched from blood (not recorded which). Here the CDR3 DNA reads TGTGCCAGCACCGTAGTCGGGACAAATTCCTACGAGCAGTACTTC. It specifies CASTVVGTNSYEQYF.